This T cell receptor (beta chain) was identified in a study of graft-versus-host responses after intestinal transplantation. Study results and limitations: GvH clones turned up in recipient marrow; some had shown up first in ileum or blood.

Profiled with immunoSEQ multiplex PCR; TCRdb holds only in-frame clones, not every one. The sample consists of more than 20,000 clones, 80% to 90% of them appearing once. V shed 3 bases, J shed 8 bases, and the junction held 7 bases outside the gene matches. The CDR3 has 13 amino acids. Germline CDR1 SGDLS, CDR2 YYNGEE. A remark on this clone: Its antigen is unidentified.

The receptor comes from a human patient who received an intestinal transplant, so some T cells may come from the graft donor. Sequencing used PBMCs, obtained more than 450 days after intestinal transplant. This chain links TRBV9 with TRBJ2-7; TRBD1 agrees at 8 bases. CDR3 in amino acids: CASSAGTGKKQYF. CDR3 in DNA: TGTGCCAGCAGCGCAGGGACAGGAAAGAAGCAGTACTTC.